These 13 T cell receptor beta chains originate from one sample sequenced in a study of regulatory T cells in long-lasting Graves disease. The TCR beta library used iRepertoire HTBI primers with Arm-PCR amplification of CDR3. TCRdb reprocessed the multiplex PCR reads with MiXCR, giving one entry per CDR3 protein. The data contain 350,000 to 500,000 distinct CDR3 sequences, approximately 15% of them singletons. Indicated time point: newly diagnosed GD, antithyroid drugs for less than 3 months. There was RNA extracted from PBMCs, and the TCR library was made from it. These data were likewise used in another study, on T cells in Graves' hyperthyroidism and ophthalmopathy.

This sample comprised peripheral blood mononuclear cells (PBMCs), obtained at new diagnosis, from a patient treated with antithyroid drugs. All receptors derive from a woman aged 45-65 years with Graves disease.

This clonotype has at least ten counts. J is TRBJ2-7 and V is TRBV5-1, with D perhaps matching TRBD1 (6 bases). Trimming removed 4 bases at V and 6 bases at J, with 11 bases between. Germline lookup yields CDR1 SGHRS and CDR2 YFSETQ. This CDR3 contains 12 residues. This CDR3 is CASSRSGVEQYF. For the CDR3, the DNA is TGCGCCAGCAGCCGGTCAGGGGTCGAGCAGTACTTC.

This clonotype was found a few times. The chain has TRBV29-1 and TRBJ2-1, with 12 nucleotides matching TRBD2. This CDR3 is 14 amino acids long. Looked up from germline, CDR1 is SQVTM and CDR2 is ANQGSEA. The junction had 8 bases not matched to a gene; V was cut back by 7 bases and J by 7 bases. CDR3 DNA sequence: TGCAGCGAGACTAGCGGGAGATTAGATAATGAGCAGTTCTTC. It encodes CSETSGRLDNEQFF.

This clonotype came up a few times. The V and J genes are TRBV27 and TRBJ1-6; TRBD1 matches at 7 bases. J gave up 4 bases and V 4 bases, and 7 bases lay outside the gene matches. The CDR3 loop spans 16 amino acids. Looked up from germline, CDR1 is MNHEY and CDR2 is SMNVEV (reference sequence). CDR3 in DNA: TGTGCCAGCAGTTCCCGGTGGGGACAGTATAATTCACCCCTCCACTTT. Its protein is CASSSRWGQYNSPLHF.

The chain carries TRBV29-1 and TRBJ2-5; either TRBD1 or TRBD2 may supply D (5 bases each). The CDR3 is 16 residues long. Trimming left V 0 bases short and J 5 bases short, with 19 bases between. In germline, CDR1 is SQVTM, CDR2 ANQGSEA. The CDR3 spells CSVEDLGTTRWETQYF. CDR3 nucleotide sequence: TGCAGCGTTGAAGATCTGGGGACGACACGGTGGGAGACCCAGTACTTC.

This clonotype was counted at least ten times. V gene TRBV5-1 combines with J gene TRBJ2-7; TRBD2 agrees at 15 bases. The CDR3 length is 16 residues. Germline lookup yields CDR1 SGHRS and CDR2 YFSETQ. V was pared by 5 bases and J by 5 bases, with 8 bases of the junction left unmatched. In DNA form, the CDR3 reads TGCGCCAGCAGTTCCGGGACTAGCGGGAGGATCGACGAGCAGTACTTC. Its protein product is CASSSGTSGRIDEQYF.

This clonotype was seen repeatedly, ten times or more. This chain uses TRBV5-4 with TRBJ1-1; a weak D match, TRBD1 (6 bases). The CDR3 is 15 amino acids. V was shortened by 0 bases and J by 0 bases, with 9 bases between the two germline ends. Germline assignment: CDR1 SGHNT and CDR2 YYREEE (reference sequence). CDR3 residues: CASSLAGALNTEAFF. The DNA of the CDR3 is TGTGCCAGCAGCTTGGCAGGGGCGCTGAACACTGAAGCTTTCTTT.

The V gene is TRBV12-3 or TRBV12-4, the J gene TRBJ2-3, with a weak D call TRBD2 (5 bases). The V end lost 6 bases, the J end lost 6 bases, and 10 bases lay between the germline ends. This CDR3 spans 12 amino acids. The CDR3 sequence is CASRAAGDTQYF. In DNA form, the CDR3 reads TGTGCCAGCAGAGCGGCGGGCGATACGCAGTATTTT.

J is TRBJ1-4 and V is TRBV6-1; unclear D gene. The CDR3 sequence is 15 residues long. Germline values: CDR1 MNHNS, CDR2 SASEGT. Trimming cost V 4 bases and J 1 base, with 10 bases left between them. CDR3 DNA sequence: TGTGCCAGCAGTGGGCATAGCCTAACTAATGAAAAACTGTTTTTT. Translating gives CASSGHSLTNEKLFF.

This clonotype has at least ten counts. The J gene is TRBJ1-2, the V gene TRBV28; D gene unclear. Germline V gene lookup returns CDR1 MDHEN and CDR2 SYDVKM. CDR3 size: 16 residues. Between the trimmed V and J ends, which lost 7 bases and 4 bases, there was a span of 22 bases. CDR3 sequence reads: CASTLDVAKGSYGYTF. CDR3 bases: TGTGCCAGCACACTGGACGTGGCGAAGGGTAGCTATGGCTACACCTTC.

This clonotype was detected only a few times. The chain combines TRBV27 with TRBJ1-2, with TRBD1 matching over 7 bases. Germline lookup yields CDR1 MNHEY and CDR2 SMNVEV (reference sequence). The V segment lost 5 bases and the J segment 3 bases; nucleotides outside the gene matches: 6. The CDR3 spans 14 residues. The CDR3 reads CASSVSRGDYGYTF. The CDR3 DNA is TGTGCCAGCAGTGTTTCCAGGGGGGACTATGGCTACACCTTC.

This clonotype was detected only a few times. CDR3: CASSQVPARVYEQYF. The CDR3 bases are TGCGCCAGCAGCCAAGTTCCAGCGAGAGTCTACGAGCAGTACTTC. The chain joins TRBV4-1 to TRBJ2-7; D unclear. The length of the CDR3 is 15 residues. The germline V gene has CDR1 MGHRA and CDR2 YSYEKL. V was cut by 1 base and J by 3 bases, with 13 bases left in between.

This chain connects TRBV5-6 to TRBJ2-1; 10 nucleotides align to TRBD2. CDR1 is SGHDT, CDR2 YYEEEE, per germline. This CDR3 is 14 amino acids long. J gave up 5 bases and V 9 bases, and 8 bases lay outside the gene matches. This CDR3 is CATLTLAGHNEQFF. CDR3 bases: TGTGCCACCCTGACACTAGCGGGACACAATGAGCAGTTCTTC.

This clonotype was observed many times. The V gene is TRBV28, the J gene TRBJ2-3; D remains ambiguous. V lost 7 bases and J lost 3, with 17 bases in between. Germline CDR1 MDHEN, CDR2 SYDVKM. The CDR3 is 15 amino acids. CDR3 bases: TGTGCCAGCACTCCCGAAGGGTTCAAGACAGATACGCAGTATTTT. It codes for CASTPEGFKTDTQYF.